The present TCR beta chain was sequenced within a study of T cell repertoires in cytomegalovirus infection. Study results and limitations: Ex vivo responses were dominated by HLA-C-restricted CMV-specific TCR beta clonotypes.

TCRdb passed the reads through MiXCR, listing each CDR3 protein once. The sample includes around 530,000 distinct CDR3 sequences, approximately 26% of them seen just once. This clonotype was counted a few times. Its antigen is undetermined. Germline V gene sequence: CDR1 PRHDT, CDR2 FYEKMQ (reference sequence). CDR3 length: 15 residues. V shed 4 bases and J 0 bases; nucleotides not matched to a gene: 5. This sequence was found in a human donor in good health (CMV status not recorded). Some clones in this sample may be carry-over from other donors' samples. V gene TRBV13 combines with J gene TRBJ1-1; 7 bases align to TRBD1. Sequencing was carried out using PBMCs. CDR3 loop: CASSSLGQMNTEAFF. The CDR3 nucleotides are TGTGCCAGCAGCTCCCTGGGACAGATGAACACTGAAGCTTTCTTT.